Each of the 3 T cell receptor beta chains below was sequenced from the same sample in a study of CD8 T cells in ankylosing spondylitis. These receptors' targets are unknown. In TCRdb, the 5' RACE reads were re-called with MiXCR into one record per CDR3 protein. The sample records over 450,000 distinct CDR3 sequences, 12% being singletons. Study-wide results and caveats: Characteristic of ankylosing spondylitis blood, it appeared, was a TCR beta motif comprising about 8 highly homologous variants.

The sample was blood, either unsorted or a sorted T cell fraction (not recorded which). These TCRs come from a male donor with ankylosing spondylitis.

V is TRBV6-5 and J is TRBJ1-1; D gene ambiguous. V was clipped by 0 bases and J by 6 bases, with 14 bases between them. The CDR3 contains 15 residues. Germline-derived CDR1 and CDR2 are MNHEY and SVGAGI. The CDR3 spells CASSYSIVGKPEAFF. CDR3 sequence (DNA): TGTGCCAGCAGTTACTCGATCGTTGGGAAACCTGAAGCTTTCTTT.

V gene TRBV27 combines with J gene TRBJ1-1, with TRBD1 identical over 7 bases. V was pared by 8 bases and J by 3 bases, with 9 bases of the junction left unmatched. Germline-derived CDR1 and CDR2 are MNHEY and SMNVEV (reference sequence). This CDR3 has 14 amino acids. CDR3: CASGSRRGYTEAFF. The CDR3 region has the DNA TGTGCCAGCGGATCTCGCAGGGGGTACACTGAAGCTTTCTTT.

V is TRBV29-1 and J is TRBJ2-1, with TRBD2 identical over 10 bases. This CDR3 contains 15 residues. The V gene's germline CDR1 is SQVTM and CDR2 ANQGSEA. J was trimmed by 8 bases and V by 4 bases; bases with no gene match: 11. CDR3 sequence: CSVGPSGSRGDEQFF. The CDR3 bases are TGCAGCGTTGGACCTAGCGGGAGTAGGGGCGATGAGCAGTTCTTC.